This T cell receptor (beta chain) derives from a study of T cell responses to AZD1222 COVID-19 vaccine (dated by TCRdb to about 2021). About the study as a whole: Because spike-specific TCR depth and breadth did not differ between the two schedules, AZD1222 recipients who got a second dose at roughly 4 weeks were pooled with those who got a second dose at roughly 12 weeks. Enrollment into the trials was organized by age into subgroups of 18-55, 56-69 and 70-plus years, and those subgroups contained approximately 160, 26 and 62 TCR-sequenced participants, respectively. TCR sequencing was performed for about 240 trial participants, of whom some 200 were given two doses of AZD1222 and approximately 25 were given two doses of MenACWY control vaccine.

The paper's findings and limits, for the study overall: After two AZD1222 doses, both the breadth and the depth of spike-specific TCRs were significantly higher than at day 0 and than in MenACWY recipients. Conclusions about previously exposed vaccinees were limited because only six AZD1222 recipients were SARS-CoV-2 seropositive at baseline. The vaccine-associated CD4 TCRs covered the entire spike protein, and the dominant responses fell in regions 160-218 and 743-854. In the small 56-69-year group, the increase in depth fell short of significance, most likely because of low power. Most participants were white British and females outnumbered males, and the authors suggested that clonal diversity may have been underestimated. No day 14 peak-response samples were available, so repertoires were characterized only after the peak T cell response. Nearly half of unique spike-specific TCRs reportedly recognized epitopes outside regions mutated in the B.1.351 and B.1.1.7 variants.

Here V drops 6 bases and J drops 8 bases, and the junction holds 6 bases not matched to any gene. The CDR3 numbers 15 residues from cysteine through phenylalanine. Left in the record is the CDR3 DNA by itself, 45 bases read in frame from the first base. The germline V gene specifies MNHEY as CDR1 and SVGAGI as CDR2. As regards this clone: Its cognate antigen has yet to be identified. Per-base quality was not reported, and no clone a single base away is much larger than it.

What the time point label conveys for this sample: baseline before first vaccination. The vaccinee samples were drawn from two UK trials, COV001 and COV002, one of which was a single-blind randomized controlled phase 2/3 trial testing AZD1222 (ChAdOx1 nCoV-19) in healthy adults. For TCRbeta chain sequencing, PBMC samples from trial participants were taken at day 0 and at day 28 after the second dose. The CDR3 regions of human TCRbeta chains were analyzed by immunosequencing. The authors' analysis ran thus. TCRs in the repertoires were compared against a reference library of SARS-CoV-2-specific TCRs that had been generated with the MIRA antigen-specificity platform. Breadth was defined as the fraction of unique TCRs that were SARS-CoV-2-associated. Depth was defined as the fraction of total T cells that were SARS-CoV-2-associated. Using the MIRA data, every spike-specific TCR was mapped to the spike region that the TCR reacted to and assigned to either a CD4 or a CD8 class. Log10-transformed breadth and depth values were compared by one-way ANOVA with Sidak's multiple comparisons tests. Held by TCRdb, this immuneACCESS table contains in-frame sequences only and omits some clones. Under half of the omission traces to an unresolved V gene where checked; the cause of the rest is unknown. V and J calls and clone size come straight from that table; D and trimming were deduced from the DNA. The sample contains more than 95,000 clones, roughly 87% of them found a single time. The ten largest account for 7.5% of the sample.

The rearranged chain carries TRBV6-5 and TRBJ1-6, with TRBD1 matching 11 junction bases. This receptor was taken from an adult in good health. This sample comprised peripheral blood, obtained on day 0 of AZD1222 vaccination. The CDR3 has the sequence CASSLGQGADSPLHF. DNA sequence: TGTGCCAGCAGCTTAGGACAGGGGGCGGATTCACCCCTCCACTTT.